The 15 T cell receptor beta chains reported below all come from one sample, sequenced in a study of blood T cell repertoires in COVID-19. Sequenced by immunoSEQ multiplex PCR; TCRdb stores in-frame clones only, minus some. The top ten clones hold roughly 6% of a sample with about 62,000 clones, around 83% of them seen once. The sample consisted of peripheral blood. These receptors were obtained from a human donor in a cohort sampled during active COVID-19.

This chain joins TRBV19 and TRBJ2-3, with D perhaps TRBD2 (5 bases). The CDR3 is made up of 12 amino acids. V was pared by 10 bases and J by 1 base, with 9 bases between. Germline CDR1 is LNHDA and CDR2 is SQIVND (reference sequence). CDR3 sequence (DNA): TGTGCCACGGAGGAGGGCACAGATACGCAGTATTTT. Its translation is CATEEGTDTQYF. Full variable domain (rest looked up from reference TRBV19 and TRBJ2-3): DGGITQSPKYLFRKEGQNVTLSCEQNLNHDAMYWYRQDPGQGLRLIYYSQIVNDFQKGDIAEGYSVSREKKESFPLTVTSAQKNPTAFYLCATEEGTDTQYFGPGTRLTVL.

This sequence joins TRBV6-5 and TRBJ2-1; TRBD2 aligns across 13 bases. The CDR3 loop spans 14 amino acids. Germline CDR1 reads MNHEY; CDR2 reads SVGAGI. Trimming at V came to 0 bases and at J to 13 bases, leaving 3 bases not matched to a gene. As DNA, the CDR3 is TGTGCCAGCAGTTACTCGGGACTAGCGGGGATACAGTTCTTC. This encodes CASSYSGLAGIQFF.

The rearrangement joins TRBV30 to TRBJ2-1; TRBD1 might be the D (6 bases). Germline-derived CDR1 and CDR2 are GTSNPN and SVGIG (reference sequence). Trimming pared 2 bases from V and 0 bases from J, leaving 20 bases between. This CDR3 comprises 18 residues. The CDR3 coding sequence is TGTGCCTGGAGTCTCCTCCCCCCCGGGACACACTCCTACAATGAGCAGTTCTTC. It encodes CAWSLLPPGTHSYNEQFF. The full variable domain, with the rest looked up from reference TRBV30 and TRBJ2-1, is SQTIHQWPATLVQPVGSPLSLECTVEGTSNPNLYWYRQAAGRGLQLLFYSVGIGQISSEVPQNLSASRPQDRQFILSSKKLLLSDSGFYLCAWSLLPPGTHSYNEQFFGPGTRLTVL.

This chain connects TRBV4-1 to TRBJ1-1; 8 bases match TRBD1. This CDR3 region has 15 residues. J lost 5 bases, V lost 3 bases, and 8 bases had no gene match. CDR1 is MGHRA, CDR2 YSYEKL, per germline. CDR3 sequence reads: CASSQTDRGGTEAFF. Here the CDR3 DNA reads TGCGCCAGCAGCCAGACAGACAGGGGAGGGACTGAAGCTTTCTTT.

The V and J genes are TRBV6-6 and TRBJ2-2, with 7 bases lining up with TRBD2. With V trimmed by 8 bases and J by 9 bases, 6 bases remained unmatched. The CDR3 loop spans 12 amino acids. Germline CDR1 MNHNY, CDR2 SVGAGI (reference sequence). The CDR3 loop is CASLGGERELFF. The CDR3 bases are TGTGCCAGCTTGGGGGGGGAAAGGGAGCTGTTTTTT.

Only a few counts were recorded for this clone. V is TRBV6-6 and J is TRBJ2-2; a possible D gene is TRBD2 (5 bases). Trimming took 6 bases from V and 1 from J, leaving 9 bases between them. Germline V gene sequence: CDR1 MNHNY, CDR2 SVGAGI (reference sequence). CDR3 length: 14 amino acids. As DNA, the CDR3 is TGTGCCAGCAGCCTTGGACTGAACACCGGGGAGCTGTTTTTT. Amino acids: CASSLGLNTGELFF.

The chain couples TRBV5-1 to TRBJ2-5, with 7 nucleotides matching TRBD1. The ends lost 2 bases at V and 0 bases at J; junction bases unmatched: 7. CDR3 size: 16 residues. Germline V gene lookup returns CDR1 SGHRS and CDR2 YFSETQ. Here the CDR3 DNA reads TGCGCCAGCAGCTTTGGCGGACAGGCGTACCAAGAGACCCAGTACTTC. Translation: CASSFGGQAYQETQYF.

The V gene is TRBV10-3, the J gene TRBJ1-6; D possibly corresponds to TRBD1 (6 bases). Germline V gene data show CDR1 as ENHRY and CDR2 as SYGVKD. This CDR3 has 14 amino acids. Trimming cost V 3 bases and J 6 bases, with 9 bases left between them. CDR3 region: CAISELQGNSPLHF. DNA of the CDR3: TGTGCCATCAGTGAATTACAGGGTAATTCACCCCTCCACTTT.

The chain is built from TRBV6-4 and TRBJ1-1; D is uncertain. V lost 6 bases and J 11 bases, leaving 22 bases between the germline ends. Germline CDR1 MRHNA, CDR2 SNTAGT. The CDR3 runs to 14 residues. CDR3 DNA sequence: TGTGCCAGCAGGGCCCTGGACGGACTTAGTGGGGCTTTCTTT. Amino acids: CASRALDGLSGAFF.

The chain carries TRBV11-2 and TRBJ2-1; the match to TRBD2 covers 15 bases. J lost 8 bases, V lost 3 bases, and 11 bases had no gene match. The CDR3 has 18 residues. Germline V gives CDR1 SGHAT, CDR2 FQNNGV. This CDR3 reads CASSFGLAGGAVYDEQFF. Written as DNA, the CDR3 is TGTGCCAGCAGCTTTGGACTAGCGGGGGGGGCCGTTTATGATGAGCAGTTCTTC.

This sequence joins TRBV6-5 and TRBJ1-2, with D possibly matching TRBD1 (5 bases). Germline V gene lookup returns CDR1 MNHEY and CDR2 SVGAGI. The CDR3 runs to 13 residues. Trimming removed 5 bases from V and 2 bases from J, with 9 bases in between. The CDR3 nucleotides read TGTGCCAGCAGTCTAGACAGAAACTATGGCTACACCTTC. Its protein product is CASSLDRNYGYTF.

The V gene is TRBV2, the J gene TRBJ2-5; D is perhaps TRBD1 (6 bases). This CDR3 spans 14 amino acids. Germline V gene data show CDR1 as SNHLY and CDR2 as FYNNEI. Trimming shortened V by 9 bases and J by 4 bases, and 18 bases separated the two germline ends. CDR3 residues: CARESTGRSETQYF. CDR3 bases: TGTGCCAGGGAAAGTACAGGGCGGTCAGAGACCCAGTACTTC.

The CDR3 loop reads CASSLWDRGGETQYF. The DNA of the CDR3 is TGTGCCAGCAGTCTTTGGGACAGGGGCGGAGAGACCCAGTACTTC. The chain combines TRBV2 with TRBJ2-5; 10 bases are shared with TRBD1. The CDR3 sequence is 15 residues long. With V trimmed by 5 bases and J by 4 bases, 7 bases remained unmatched. From germline, CDR1 is SNHLY and CDR2 FYNNEI.

The V call is TRBV25-1, the J call TRBJ1-2; D is possibly TRBD1 (5 bases). Looked up from germline, CDR1 is MGHDK and CDR2 is SYGVNS. This CDR3 has 13 amino acids. V lost 4 bases and J lost 8, with 14 bases in between. This chain's CDR3 is CASSGQGGRGYTF. The CDR3 bases are TGTGCCAGCAGTGGCCAGGGTGGTAGGGGCTACACCTTC.

The genes are TRBV6-8 and TRBJ2-3, with 9 bases matching TRBD1. This CDR3 has 15 amino acids. The V gene end was trimmed by 7 bases and the J gene end by 3 bases; junction bases not matched to a gene: 8. Per germline, CDR1 MNHGY and CDR2 SAAAGT. CDR3 protein: CASNTAGTGTDTQYF. The CDR3 DNA sequence: TGTGCCAGCAATACCGCCGGGACAGGGACAGATACGCAGTATTTT.